The 29 T cell receptor beta chains presented below share a single source sample, sequenced in a study of T cell repertoires in cytomegalovirus infection. No antigen is known for these receptors. One entry per CDR3 protein results from TCRdb running MiXCR on the reads. The data contain about 51,000 distinct CDR3 sequences, around a fifth of them singletons. The sample consisted of CD8+ T cells from cultured PBMCs, taken from culture after CMV antigen stimulation. The source of these receptors is a human donor in good health (CMV status not recorded). Some clones in this sample may be carry-over from other donors' samples.

V is TRBV4-3 and J is TRBJ2-2, with D tentatively TRBD1 or TRBD2 (6 bases each). The CDR3 covers 15 residues. Germline V gives CDR1 LGHNA, CDR2 YSLEER. V was shortened by 2 bases and J by 6 bases, with 13 bases between the two germline ends. In DNA form, the CDR3 reads TGCGCCAGCAGCCAATCGGTGGGGGGCGCCGGGGAGCTGTTTTTT. It yields the protein CASSQSVGGAGELFF.

This chain connects TRBV7-2 to TRBJ2-3; perhaps D is TRBD1 or TRBD2 (6 bases each). The V end lost 1 base, the J end lost 4 bases, and 9 bases lay between the germline ends. This CDR3 contains 14 residues. Per the germline V gene, CDR1 is SGHTA and CDR2 is FQGNSA. CDR3 nucleotides: TGTGCCAGCAGCTTAGGTCGGGGGCCAGATACGCAGTATTTT. Translation gives CASSLGRGPDTQYF.

The V gene is TRBV12-5, the J gene TRBJ1-2; unclear D gene. The CDR3 contains 16 residues. The V end lost 1 base, the J end lost 4 bases, and 16 bases lay between the germline ends. Germline values: CDR1 LGHNT, CDR2 FRNRAP. This CDR3 is CASGLDADGLGYGYTF. CDR3 DNA sequence: TGTGCTAGTGGTTTGGATGCGGACGGGTTAGGCTATGGCTACACCTTC.

V is TRBV7-8 and J is TRBJ2-2, with 11 bases lining up with TRBD2. Germline CDR1 reads SGHVS; CDR2 reads FQNEAQ. Germline trimming cut 1 base from V and 6 bases from J; bases unmatched to any gene: 4. The CDR3 covers 16 residues. The CDR3 sequence is CASSLELAGDAGELFF. The CDR3 bases are TGTGCCAGCAGCTTAGAACTAGCGGGAGATGCCGGGGAGCTGTTTTTT.

The sample holds a few counts of this clonotype. This rearrangement joins TRBV10-3 to TRBJ1-2; D possibly corresponds to TRBD1 (6 bases). Trimming pared 7 bases from V and 8 bases from J, leaving 32 bases between. Per germline, CDR1 ENHRY and CDR2 SYGVKD. CDR3 size: 18 residues. The CDR3 reads CAINPQITGRQSLRGYTF. The CDR3, as DNA: TGTGCCATCAACCCACAGATTACAGGGAGACAGTCCCTTCGGGGCTACACCTTC.

This clonotype was seen many times. The chain links TRBV7-9 to TRBJ1-6; D perhaps matches TRBD1 (6 bases). Germline values: CDR1 SEHNR, CDR2 FQNEAQ (reference sequence). V was cut by 4 bases and J by 6 bases, with 19 bases left in between. The CDR3 is 17 residues long. The CDR3 reads CASSSHDLQGFNSPLHF. In DNA, the CDR3 is TGTGCCAGCAGCTCGCATGATCTCCAGGGGTTTAATTCACCCCTCCACTTT.

This chain joins TRBV20-1 and TRBJ2-2; weak D call: TRBD1 (6 bases). The CDR3 is 17 amino acids. CDR1 is DFQATT, CDR2 SNEGSKA, per germline (reference sequence). Trimming cost V 2 bases and J 0 bases, with 16 bases left between them. The CDR3 spells CSARSLGHGANTGELFF. The DNA for the CDR3 is TGCAGTGCTAGAAGTTTGGGACACGGGGCGAACACCGGGGAGCTGTTTTTT.

This rearrangement joins TRBV7-2 to TRBJ2-5, with no clear D. V was shortened by 7 bases and J by 5 bases, with 20 bases between the two germline ends. The CDR3 extends over 15 amino acids. Germline assignment: CDR1 SGHTA and CDR2 FQGNSA. CDR3 residues: CASTPHSRVRETQYF. CDR3 DNA sequence: TGTGCCAGCACCCCTCATTCCCGGGTGCGGGAGACCCAGTACTTC.

The V and J genes are TRBV27 and TRBJ2-1; D is unresolved. The V and J ends lost 3 bases and 6 bases respectively, with 9 bases between them. Germline CDR1 reads MNHEY; CDR2 reads SMNVEV (reference sequence). The length of the CDR3 is 13 residues. The CDR3 loop reads CASSLALGNEQFF. Here the CDR3 DNA reads TGTGCCAGCAGTTTGGCGCTGGGCAATGAGCAGTTCTTC.

This clonotype has a handful of counts. This sequence joins TRBV5-1 and TRBJ2-3; D uncertain. The CDR3 is made up of 14 amino acids. Per germline, CDR1 SGHRS and CDR2 YFSETQ. V was trimmed by 7 bases and J by 1 base, leaving 13 bases between them. The CDR3 coding sequence is TGCGCCAGCGGACCAGGTTGGGGCACAGATACGCAGTATTTT. Encoded protein: CASGPGWGTDTQYF.

This clonotype was observed many times. The chain uses TRBV12-3 or TRBV12-4 and TRBJ2-5; D perhaps matches TRBD1 (5 bases). The V gene lost 7 bases and the J gene lost 4 bases, with 13 bases spanning the gap. The CDR3 has 13 residues. The DNA of the CDR3 is TGTGCCAGCACCCTTGGGGCAAGAGAGACCCAGTACTTC. It translates to CASTLGARETQYF.

The chain couples TRBV6-2 or TRBV6-3 to TRBJ1-1; D gene unclear. V gave up 2 bases and J gave up 2 bases, with 9 bases separating them. This CDR3 is 14 amino acids long. Germline V lookup: CDR1 MNHEY, CDR2 SVGEGT. DNA of the CDR3: TGTGCCAGCAGTTACACCCTCACCAACACTGAAGCTTTCTTT. This encodes CASSYTLTNTEAFF.

V and J are TRBV7-8 and TRBJ2-1, with a weak D call TRBD2 (6 bases). The CDR3 runs 16 residues. Germline V gives CDR1 SGHVS, CDR2 FQNEAQ. V gave up 3 bases and J gave up 5 bases, with 17 bases separating them. In DNA, the CDR3 is TGTGCCAGCAGCTTGGGAGGCGGCGCACTCCACAATGAGCAGTTCTTC. The encoded protein is CASSLGGGALHNEQFF.

This clonotype was counted at least ten times. V gene TRBV7-8 combines with J gene TRBJ2-5; a weak D match, TRBD2 (5 bases). Deletions cut 4 bases from V and 2 bases from J, with 14 bases between. Germline loops: CDR1 SGHVS, CDR2 FQNEAQ. The CDR3 is 15 amino acids. The CDR3 nucleotides read TGTGCCAGCAGCTCCTTTGGGAGAGATCAAGAGACCCAGTACTTC. Translation gives CASSSFGRDQETQYF.

The chain uses TRBV7-2 and TRBJ2-1; a weak D match, TRBD1 (7 bases). In germline, CDR1 is SGHTA, CDR2 FQGNSA. The CDR3 loop spans 14 amino acids. V was cut by 3 bases and J by 8 bases, with 14 bases left in between. CDR3 loop: CASSFAPGGYEQFF. The CDR3 DNA reads TGTGCCAGCAGCTTCGCGCCAGGGGGGTATGAGCAGTTCTTC.

This clonotype was found many times. The chain recombines TRBV6-1 with TRBJ1-2; D not resolved. Germline CDR1 MNHNS, CDR2 SASEGT. The CDR3 runs 14 residues. V was trimmed by 2 bases and J by 2 bases, leaving 9 bases between them. CDR3: CASSERMRNYGYTF. For the CDR3, the DNA is TGTGCCAGCAGTGAAAGGATGAGGAACTATGGCTACACCTTC.

The chain is built from TRBV12-3 or TRBV12-4 and TRBJ2-7; the D gene is possibly TRBD1 (6 bases). The CDR3 sequence is 13 residues long. Trimming left V 6 bases short and J 3 bases short, with 12 bases between. In nucleotides, the CDR3 is TGTGCCAGCAGATACCAGGGGAACTACGAGCAGTACTTC. This sequence encodes CASRYQGNYEQYF.

This clonotype came up a few times. V gene TRBV10-3 combines with J gene TRBJ1-1; D is undetermined. This CDR3 comprises 11 residues. V lost 3 bases and J lost 8, with 7 bases in between. Germline V gene lookup returns CDR1 ENHRY and CDR2 SYGVKD. The chain's CDR3 is CAISELAEAFF. CDR3 coding DNA: TGTGCCATCAGTGAATTGGCCGAAGCTTTCTTT.

This clonotype was observed a few times. This rearrangement joins TRBV7-9 to TRBJ1-1, with TRBD1 matching over 7 bases. Looked up from germline, CDR1 is SEHNR and CDR2 is FQNEAQ (reference sequence). CDR3 length: 14 amino acids. With V trimmed by 5 bases and J by 1 base, 4 bases remained unmatched. CDR3 in DNA: TGTGCCAGCAGCCGTACAGGGGCGAACACTGAAGCTTTCTTT. Translation gives CASSRTGANTEAFF.

The CDR3 loop is CASSLRRGKNIQYF. CDR3 nucleotide sequence: TGTGCCAGCAGTTTAAGGAGGGGCAAAAACATTCAGTACTTC. This chain links TRBV27 with TRBJ2-4; possible D gene TRBD2, 6 bases. Trimming stripped 2 bases from V and 3 bases from J, with 8 bases between. The CDR3 covers 14 residues. Germline-derived CDR1 and CDR2 are MNHEY and SMNVEV (reference sequence).

The rearrangement links TRBV20-1 to TRBJ1-5; 8 nucleotides match TRBD1. The CDR3 is made up of 13 amino acids. Germline-derived CDR1 and CDR2 are DFQATT and SNEGSKA (reference sequence). V lost 5 bases, J lost 5 bases, and 5 bases stayed unmatched. The CDR3 sequence is CSAPDRGHQPQHF. The CDR3, as DNA: TGCAGTGCTCCCGACAGGGGCCATCAGCCCCAGCATTTT.

The chain is built from TRBV7-9 and TRBJ2-2; 8 bases fit TRBD1. V gave up 5 bases and J gave up 9 bases; unmatched junction bases: 5. Germline V gene sequence: CDR1 SEHNR, CDR2 FQNEAQ (reference sequence). This CDR3 spans 13 amino acids. The DNA for the CDR3 is TGTGCCAGCAGCCCTGCAGGGGGCCGGGAGCTGTTTTTT. Amino acids: CASSPAGGRELFF.

This clonotype was detected a few times. V gene TRBV7-6 combines with J gene TRBJ2-7; weak D call: TRBD2 (6 bases). There are 13 residues in the CDR3. CDR1 SGHVS and CDR2 FNYEAQ come from the germline V gene. V lost 6 bases to trimming and J lost 4 bases, with 13 bases between them. The CDR3 reads CASRETSWYEQYF. The CDR3 bases are TGTGCCAGCAGGGAGACTAGTTGGTACGAGCAGTACTTC.

This clonotype has a handful of counts. V is TRBV7-6 and J is TRBJ1-1; TRBD1 might be the D (5 bases). Germline lookup yields CDR1 SGHVS and CDR2 FNYEAQ. Trimming stripped 5 bases from V and 5 bases from J, with 18 bases between. This CDR3 is built from 15 residues. The CDR3: CASSPTWAGRTEAFF. The CDR3 DNA reads as TGTGCCAGCAGCCCGACCTGGGCAGGGAGAACTGAAGCTTTCTTT.

This clonotype was counted ten times or more. V and J are TRBV6-5 and TRBJ2-2; 7 nucleotides line up with TRBD1. Unmatched junction bases numbered 1, after V lost 0 bases and J lost 3 bases. The CDR3 has 15 amino acids. The germline V gene encodes CDR1 MNHEY and CDR2 SVGAGI. The CDR3 protein is CASSYSTGHTGELFF. Written as DNA, the CDR3 is TGTGCCAGCAGTTACTCGACAGGGCACACCGGGGAGCTGTTTTTT.

The genes are TRBV18 and TRBJ1-2, with 9 bases identical to TRBD1. V dropped 3 bases and J dropped 8; count of bases not matched to a gene: 13. The CDR3 covers 16 residues. Per germline, CDR1 KGHSH and CDR2 LQKENI. CDR3 protein: CASSPNGTGLVKGYTF. The CDR3 nucleotides are TGTGCCAGCTCACCTAATGGGACAGGGCTGGTCAAGGGCTACACCTTC.

This clonotype has just a few counts. J is TRBJ2-7 and V is TRBV5-7, with a tentative D call TRBD1 (7 bases). TRBV5-7 qualifies as an ORF whose function is uncertain. Trimming took 10 bases from V and 2 from J, leaving 16 bases between them. The CDR3 covers 13 residues. The CDR3 DNA follows: TGTGCCGGAGGGGGCACTATCACCTACGAGCAGTACTTC. Residues: CAGGGTITYEQYF.

The table lists this clonotype with a few counts. One junction end does not reproduce the germline sequence, and a read error may be involved. The chain recombines TRBV12-3 or TRBV12-4 with TRBJ2-5; 7 bases agree with TRBD2. This CDR3 contains 15 residues. DNA for the CDR3: TGTGCCAGCAGTTTAGAGGCTAGCGGCAAAGAGATCCAGTACTTC. The encoded protein is CASSLEASGKEIQYF.

This clonotype appeared many times. The V and J genes are TRBV7-8 and TRBJ2-3; possibly TRBD1 for D (6 bases). The CDR3 length is 15 residues. V dropped 4 bases and J dropped 6 bases, with 17 bases sitting between them. In germline, CDR1 is SGHVS, CDR2 FQNEAQ. CDR3 nucleotides: TGTGCCAGCAGCTCCCGAGGGGGTATGGCGGATACGCAGTATTTT. It yields the protein CASSSRGGMADTQYF.